This TCR beta chain is from a study of blood T cell repertoires in COVID-19. In the study overall: The cDNA or gDNA used as material had been derived from T cells, B-cell-depleted T cells, or PBMCs.

Clinical history as reported by participants underpinned cohort assignment. Clones were sequenced by immunoSEQ multiplex PCR, and TCRdb holds only the in-frame ones, with some missing. Altogether fewer than 200,000 clones are present, about 80% being singletons, with the ten largest covering about 5%. The source of this sequence is an older woman with acute COVID-19. Sample: PBMCs or T cells enriched from blood (not recorded which).

DNA for the CDR3: TGCGCCAGCAGCCAAGGCGACAGGGAAGTCACTGAAGCTTTCTTT. Translating gives CASSQGDREVTEAFF. The rearrangement joins TRBV4-3 to TRBJ1-1; 7 bases agree with TRBD1. CDR3 length: 15 residues. The J segment lost 4 bases and the V segment lost 1 base, leaving 6 bases of the junction unmatched. Germline values: CDR1 LGHNA, CDR2 YSLEER.